This T cell receptor (beta chain) is from a study of CXCR3-negative and CXCR3-positive naive CD8 T cells. Study outcomes and limitations: CXCR3-positive naive cells had more hydrophobic TRB CDR3s than CXCR3-negative naive cells.

Points on this clonotype: What it recognizes is unknown.

The TRB libraries of cDNA were built by UMI-labeled 5' RACE. TCRdb re-called the 5' RACE reads, yielding one record per CDR3 amino acid sequence without DNA. The sample table sets out under 90,000 distinct CDR3 sequences. CDR3 size: 14 residues. In germline, CDR1 is MDHEN, CDR2 SYDVKM. This clonotype originated in a human donor in good health. Some clones in this sample may be carry-over from other donors' samples. The sample consisted of naive CXCR3+ CD8+ T cells from blood. Subset given: CD45RO-CCR7+CD27+CD95- naive CD8+ T cells expressing CXCR3 (TNR3+). The chain recombines TRBV28 with TRBJ2-5; TCRdb indicates TRBD1, and absent DNA this call remains unverified. The CDR3 here is CASSFFQGGETQYF.